This T cell receptor beta chain was obtained from a study of OX40 agonist ivuxolimab in advanced cancers. TCRdb keeps only in-frame clones here, not all; method: immunoSEQ multiplex PCR. The profile covers 70,000 to 100,000 clones, with about 89% appearing a single time and around 0.38% taken by the ten largest. There are 15 residues in the CDR3. Trimming stripped 2 bases from V and 6 bases from J, with 17 bases between. Germline loops: CDR1 SGHRS, CDR2 YFSETQ. The sequence derives from an adult with an advanced solid tumor such as melanoma, head and neck, liver or kidney cancer. Sequenced here: CD4+ or CD8+ T cells sorted from blood, sampled in a trial of the OX40 agonist ivuxolimab. The chain recombines TRBV5-1 with TRBJ1-1; weak D call: TRBD1 (6 bases). The CDR3 region has the DNA TGCGCCAGCAGCTTTTCAGGGGCCTCGTCCCCTGAAGCTTTCTTT. Encoded protein: CASSFSGASSPEAFF.